The TCR beta chain described here comes from a study of cytomegalovirus exposure and HLA in healthy donors. The CDR3 loop spans 14 amino acids. With 4 bases removed from V and 3 bases from J, the gap between germline ends came to 12 bases. Germline V CDR1 and CDR2: MNHNS, SASEGT. Measured with immunoSEQ multiplex PCR; TCRdb has only the in-frame clones, and not every one. The sample lists about 130,000 clones; around nine tenths were seen once. The chain joins TRBV6-1 to TRBJ1-2; D ambiguous. Sample: PBMCs. This clonotype was obtained from a man aged 25 to 45 in good health and CMV-seronegative. The CDR3 bases are TGTGCCAGCAGTGCGGCGATGGGAGACTATGGCTACACCTTC. It specifies CASSAAMGDYGYTF.